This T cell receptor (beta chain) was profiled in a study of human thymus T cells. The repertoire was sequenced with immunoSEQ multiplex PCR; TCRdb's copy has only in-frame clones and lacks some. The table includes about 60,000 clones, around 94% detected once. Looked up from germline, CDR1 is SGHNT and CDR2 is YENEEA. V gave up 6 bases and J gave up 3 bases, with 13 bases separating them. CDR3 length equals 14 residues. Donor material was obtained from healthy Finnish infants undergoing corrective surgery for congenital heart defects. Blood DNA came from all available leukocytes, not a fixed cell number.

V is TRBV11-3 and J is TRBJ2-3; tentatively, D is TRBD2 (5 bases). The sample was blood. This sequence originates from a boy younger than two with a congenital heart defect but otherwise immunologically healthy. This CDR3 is CASRRGRDTDTQYF. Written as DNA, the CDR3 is TGTGCCAGCAGGAGAGGGAGAGATACAGATACGCAGTATTTT.